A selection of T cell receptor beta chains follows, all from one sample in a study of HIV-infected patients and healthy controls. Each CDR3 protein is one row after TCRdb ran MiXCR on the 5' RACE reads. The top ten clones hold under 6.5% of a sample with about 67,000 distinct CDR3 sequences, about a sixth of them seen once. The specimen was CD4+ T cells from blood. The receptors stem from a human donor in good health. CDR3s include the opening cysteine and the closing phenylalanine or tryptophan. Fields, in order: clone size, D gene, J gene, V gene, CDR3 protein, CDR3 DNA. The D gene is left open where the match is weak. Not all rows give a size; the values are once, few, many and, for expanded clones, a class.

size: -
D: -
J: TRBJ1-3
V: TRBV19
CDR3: CASRSSGNTIYF
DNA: TGTGCCAGTAGGAGCTCTGGAAACACCATATATTTT

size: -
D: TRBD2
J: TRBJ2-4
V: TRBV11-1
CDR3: CASRGGNIQYF
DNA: TGTGCCAGCAGGGGGGGGAACATTCAGTACTTC

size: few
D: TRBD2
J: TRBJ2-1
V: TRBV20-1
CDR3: CSARGGPRGKRDYNEQFF
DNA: TGCAGTGCTAGAGGGGGCCCTAGAGGGAAGCGGGACTACAATGAGCAGTTCTTC

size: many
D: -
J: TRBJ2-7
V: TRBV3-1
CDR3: CASSRDLRAYEQYF
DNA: TGTGCCAGCAGCCGAGACCTCCGGGCCTACGAGCAGTACTTC

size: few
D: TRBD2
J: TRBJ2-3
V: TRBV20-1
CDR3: CSNSGGGTDTQYF
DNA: TGCAGTAACTCCGGGGGGGGCACAGATACGCAGTATTTT

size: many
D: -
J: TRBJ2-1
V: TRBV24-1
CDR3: CATSDVRGPYNEQFF
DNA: TGTGCCACCAGTGATGTCAGGGGACCCTACAATGAGCAGTTCTTC

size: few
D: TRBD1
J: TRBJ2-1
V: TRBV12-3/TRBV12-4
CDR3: CASRYRDRDYNEQFF
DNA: TGTGCCAGCAGGTACCGGGACAGGGACTACAATGAGCAGTTCTTC

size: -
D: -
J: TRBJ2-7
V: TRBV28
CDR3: CASRNAGQGSSYEQYF
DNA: TGTGCCAGCAGGAACGCTGGGCAGGGGAGCTCCTACGAGCAGTACTTC

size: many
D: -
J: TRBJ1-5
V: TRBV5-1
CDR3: CASSVGDSNQPQHF
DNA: TGCGCCAGCAGCGTGGGGGACAGCAATCAGCCCCAGCATTTT

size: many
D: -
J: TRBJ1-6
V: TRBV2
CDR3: CASRQHRGKNNSPLHF
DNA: TGTGCCAGCAGACAACATCGAGGCAAGAATAATTCACCCCTCCACTTT

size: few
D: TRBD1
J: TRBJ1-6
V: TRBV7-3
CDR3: CASSTTGNSPLHF
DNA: TGTGCCAGCAGCACGACAGGGAATTCACCCCTCCACTTT

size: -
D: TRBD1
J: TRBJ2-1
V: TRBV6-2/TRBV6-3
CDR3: CASSAGQGRSVEQFF
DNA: TGTGCCAGCAGTGCCGGACAGGGACGGAGCGTTGAGCAGTTCTTC

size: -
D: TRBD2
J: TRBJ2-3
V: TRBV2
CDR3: CASYERGSTDTQYF
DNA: TGTGCCAGCTACGAGCGGGGGAGCACAGATACGCAGTATTTT

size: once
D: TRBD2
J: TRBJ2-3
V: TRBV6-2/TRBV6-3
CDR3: CASGLLAGFTDTQYF
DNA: TGTGCCAGCGGCTTACTAGCGGGGTTCACAGATACGCAGTATTTT

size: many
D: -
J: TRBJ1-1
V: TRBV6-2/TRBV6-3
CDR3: CASRQPGEGGYRRTEAFF
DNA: TGTGCCAGCAGACAACCGGGGGAGGGAGGGTATCGTCGGACTGAAGCTTTCTTT

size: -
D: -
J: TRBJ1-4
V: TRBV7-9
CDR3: CASSLLGTGEKLFF
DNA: TGTGCCAGCAGCTTGCTAGGGACCGGTGAAAAACTGTTTTTT

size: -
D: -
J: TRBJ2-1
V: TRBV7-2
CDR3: CASSLGAPTYNEQFF
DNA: TGTGCCAGCAGCTTAGGAGCCCCAACCTACAATGAGCAGTTCTTC

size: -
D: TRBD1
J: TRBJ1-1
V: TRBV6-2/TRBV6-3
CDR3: CASSYAGQGLTEAFF
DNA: TGTGCCAGCAGTTACGCGGGACAGGGACTCACTGAAGCTTTCTTT

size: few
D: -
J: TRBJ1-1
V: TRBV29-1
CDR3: CSVEDTGPQAFF
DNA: TGCAGCGTTGAAGATACGGGGCCTCAAGCTTTCTTT

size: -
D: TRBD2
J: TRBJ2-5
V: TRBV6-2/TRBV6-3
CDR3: CASSLVGLATVETQYF
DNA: TGTGCCAGCAGTTTGGTTGGACTAGCGACGGTAGAGACCCAGTACTTC

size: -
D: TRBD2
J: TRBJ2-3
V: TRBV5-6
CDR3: CASSLYGLAGEHQDTQYF
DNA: TGTGCCAGCAGCTTGTACGGACTAGCGGGAGAACATCAAGATACGCAGTATTTT

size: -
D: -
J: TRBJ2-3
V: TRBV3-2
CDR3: CASSQEMAASVREAHTQYF
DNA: TGTGCCAGCAGCCAAGAAATGGCCGCGAGTGTGCGGGAGGCCCATACGCAGTATTTT

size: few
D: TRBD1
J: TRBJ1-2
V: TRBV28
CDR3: CASIPPPGTGGHYGYTF
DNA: TGTGCCAGCATTCCACCGCCGGGGACAGGGGGACACTATGGCTACACCTTC

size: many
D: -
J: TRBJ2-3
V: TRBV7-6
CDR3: CASSLYSGGDTQYF
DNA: TGTGCCAGCAGCTTATATTCCGGCGGGGATACGCAGTATTTT

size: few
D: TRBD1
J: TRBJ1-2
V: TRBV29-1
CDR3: CSVGPRDRGGYTF
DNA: TGCAGCGTTGGACCCCGGGACAGAGGAGGCTACACCTTC

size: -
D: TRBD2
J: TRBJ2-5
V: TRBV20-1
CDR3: CSAPRGVETQYF
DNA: TGCAGTGCCCCACGGGGGGTGGAGACCCAGTACTTC

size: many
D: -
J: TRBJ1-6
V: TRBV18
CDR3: CASSPDGTAGWALHF
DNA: TGTGCCAGCTCACCCGATGGGACGGCCGGGTGGGCCCTCCACTTT